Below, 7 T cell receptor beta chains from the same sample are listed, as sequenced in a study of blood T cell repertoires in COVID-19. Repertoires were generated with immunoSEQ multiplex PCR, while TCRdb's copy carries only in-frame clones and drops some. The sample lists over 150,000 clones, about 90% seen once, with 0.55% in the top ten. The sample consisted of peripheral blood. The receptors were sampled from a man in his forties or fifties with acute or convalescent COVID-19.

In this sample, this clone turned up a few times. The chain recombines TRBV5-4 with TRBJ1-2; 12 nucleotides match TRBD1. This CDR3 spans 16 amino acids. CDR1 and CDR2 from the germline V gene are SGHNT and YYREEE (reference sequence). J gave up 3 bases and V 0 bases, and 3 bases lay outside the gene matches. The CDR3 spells CASSLAGTGGHYGYTF. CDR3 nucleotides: TGTGCCAGCAGCTTGGCCGGGACAGGGGGCCACTATGGCTACACCTTC.

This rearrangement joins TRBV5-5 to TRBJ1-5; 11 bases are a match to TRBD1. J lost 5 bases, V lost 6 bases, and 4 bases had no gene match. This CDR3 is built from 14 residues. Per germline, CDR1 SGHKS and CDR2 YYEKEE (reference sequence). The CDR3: CASTRTGGDQPQHF. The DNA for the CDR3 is TGTGCCAGCACCCGGACAGGGGGCGATCAGCCCCAGCATTTT.

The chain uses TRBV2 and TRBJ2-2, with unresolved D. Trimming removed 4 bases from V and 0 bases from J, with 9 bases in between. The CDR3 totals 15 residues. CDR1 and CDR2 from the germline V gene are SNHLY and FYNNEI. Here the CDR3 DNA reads TGTGCCAGCAGTGTTAGTTCCCCGAACACCGGGGAGCTGTTTTTT. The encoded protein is CASSVSSPNTGELFF.

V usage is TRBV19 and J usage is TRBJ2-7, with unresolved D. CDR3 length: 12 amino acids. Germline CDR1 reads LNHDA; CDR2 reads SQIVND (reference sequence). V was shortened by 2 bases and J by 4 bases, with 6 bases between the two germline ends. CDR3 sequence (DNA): TGTGCCAGTAGTATACCTAAATACGAGCAGTACGTC. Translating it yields CASSIPKYEQYV.

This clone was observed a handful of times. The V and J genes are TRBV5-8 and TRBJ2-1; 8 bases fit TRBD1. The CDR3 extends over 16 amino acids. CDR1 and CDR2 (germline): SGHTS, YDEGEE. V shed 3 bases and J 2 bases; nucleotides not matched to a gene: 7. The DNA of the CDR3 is TGTGCCAGCAGCTCGGGACAGGTTCATACCTACAATGAGCAGTTCTTC. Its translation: CASSSGQVHTYNEQFF.

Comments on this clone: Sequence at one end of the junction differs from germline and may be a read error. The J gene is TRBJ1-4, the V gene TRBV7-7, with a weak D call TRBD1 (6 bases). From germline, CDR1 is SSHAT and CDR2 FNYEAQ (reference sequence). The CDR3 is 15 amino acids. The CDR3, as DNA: TGTGCTAGCAGCCAAGGGGGGGGACCTAATGAAAAACTGTTTTTT. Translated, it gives CASSQGGGPNEKLFF. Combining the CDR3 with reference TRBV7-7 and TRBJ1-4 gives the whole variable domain GAGVSQSPRYKVTKRGQDVTLRCDPISSHATLYWYQQALGQGPEFLTYFNYEAQPDKSGLPSDRFSAERPEGSISTLTIQRTEQRDSAMYRCASSQGGGPNEKLFFGSGTQLSVL.

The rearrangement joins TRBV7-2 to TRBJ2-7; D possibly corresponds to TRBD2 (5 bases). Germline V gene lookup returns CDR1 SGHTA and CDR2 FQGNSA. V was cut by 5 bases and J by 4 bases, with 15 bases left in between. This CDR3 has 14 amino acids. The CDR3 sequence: CASSLGADGYEQYF. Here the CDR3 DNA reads TGTGCCAGCAGCCTCGGAGCGGACGGGTACGAGCAGTACTTC.